The 10 T cell receptor beta chains below come from one sample, sequenced in a study of cytomegalovirus exposure and HLA in healthy donors. Researchers ran the PCR with 60 Vbeta and 13 Jbeta primers. The table came from immunoSEQ multiplex PCR; TCRdb's copy has only in-frame clones and leaves some out. Counted here are 200,000 or so clones, 75% to 90% occurring once; the ten biggest clones make up roughly 6%. Input material: PBMCs. The source of these receptors is a man aged 35-49 years in good health and CMV-seropositive.

This sequence joins TRBV2 and TRBJ2-2, with a possible D match to TRBD2 (6 bases). The CDR3 runs to 17 residues. V was trimmed by 2 bases and J by 8 bases, leaving 21 bases between them. Germline assignment: CDR1 SNHLY and CDR2 FYNNEI. The CDR3 here is CASSENVGRFKLGELFF. The CDR3 nucleotides read TGTGCCAGCAGTGAAAACGTTGGGAGGTTTAAGCTAGGGGAGCTGTTTTTT.

The chain has TRBV4-3 and TRBJ2-3; 9 bases are a match to TRBD2. The V and J ends lost 4 bases and 4 bases, in that order; junction bases with no gene match: 9. CDR1 is LGHNA, CDR2 YSLEER, per germline. This CDR3 is 16 amino acids long. CDR3 nucleotides: TGCGCCAGCAGCCGCAGACTAGCGGATATCGCAGATACGCAGTATTTT. Encoded protein: CASSRRLADIADTQYF.

This sequence joins TRBV5-8 and TRBJ1-4, with 11 bases lining up with TRBD1. Germline V lookup: CDR1 SGHTS, CDR2 YDEGEE. This CDR3 spans 18 amino acids. Trimming at V came to 3 bases and at J to 5 bases, leaving 12 bases not matched to a gene. The CDR3 DNA sequence: TGTGCCAGCAGCTCCCGGGACAGGGGGTTAGCCGGGAATGAAAAACTGTTTTTT. Translation: CASSSRDRGLAGNEKLFF.

J is TRBJ2-5 and V is TRBV30; D possibly corresponds to TRBD1 (6 bases). The V gene's germline CDR1 is GTSNPN and CDR2 SVGIG (reference sequence). The V gene lost 2 bases and the J gene lost 1 base, with 8 bases spanning the gap. The CDR3 consists of 13 residues. The CDR3 loop is CAWSRDTQETQYF. CDR3 coding DNA: TGTGCCTGGAGTAGGGACACCCAAGAGACCCAGTACTTC.

The J gene is TRBJ2-7, the V gene TRBV5-6; D is unresolved. The CDR3 consists of 15 residues. Per the germline V gene, CDR1 is SGHDT and CDR2 is YYEEEE. V lost 4 bases and J lost 0, with 14 bases in between. CDR3 sequence reads: CASSPGALNSYEQYF. The CDR3 DNA reads TGTGCCAGCAGCCCCGGTGCCCTGAACTCCTACGAGCAGTACTTC.

This clone has just one count. The rearrangement links TRBV7-8 to TRBJ1-5, with D perhaps TRBD1 (6 bases). Trimming pared 0 bases from V and 5 bases from J, leaving 17 bases between. The CDR3 contains 17 residues. CDR1 is SGHVS, CDR2 FQNEAQ, per germline. CDR3 coding DNA: TGTGCCAGCAGCTTAGCCCCAGTCCCACAGGGAGATCAGCCCCAGCATTTT. Translated, it gives CASSLAPVPQGDQPQHF. The entire variable domain, with the rest obtained from reference TRBV7-8 and TRBJ1-5, is as follows: GAGVSQSPRYKVAKRGQDVALRCDPISGHVSLFWYQQALGQGPEFLTYFQNEAQLDKSGLPSDRFFAERPEGSVSTLKIQRTQQEDSAVYLCASSLAPVPQGDQPQHFGDGTRLSIL.

The chain joins TRBV7-8 to TRBJ2-1; tentatively, D is TRBD1 (5 bases). This CDR3 contains 11 residues. The V end lost 7 bases, the J end lost 13 bases, and 14 bases lay between the germline ends. Germline V gives CDR1 SGHVS, CDR2 FQNEAQ. The CDR3, as DNA: TGTGCCAGCACCTCCCCGCAGGGACAGTTCTTC. Protein: CASTSPQGQFF. The complete variable domain, with remaining parts taken from reference TRBV7-8 and TRBJ2-1, reads GAGVSQSPRYKVAKRGQDVALRCDPISGHVSLFWYQQALGQGPEFLTYFQNEAQLDKSGLPSDRFFAERPEGSVSTLKIQRTQQEDSAVYLCASTSPQGQFFGPGTRLTVL.

The J gene is TRBJ2-5, the V gene TRBV2; D is unresolved. Germline CDR1 and CDR2: SNHLY and FYNNEI. The V end was cut by 5 bases, the J end by 4 bases, with 14 bases between. This CDR3 has 14 residues. The CDR3 DNA reads TGTGCCAGCAGTATCAGGCCGATAGGAGAGACCCAGTACTTC. Its protein is CASSIRPIGETQYF.

The chain has TRBV5-6 and TRBJ2-3, with TRBD2 identical over 12 bases. Germline assignment: CDR1 SGHDT and CDR2 YYEEEE. The J segment lost 2 bases and the V segment lost 0 bases, leaving 4 bases of the junction unmatched. CDR3 size: 17 residues. The CDR3 DNA is TGTGCCAGCAGCTTGGCGCGACTAGCGGGGGTCACAGATACGCAGTATTTT. Residues: CASSLARLAGVTDTQYF.

The chain combines TRBV7-9 with TRBJ2-3; D gene unclear. The CDR3 totals 14 residues. Looked up from germline, CDR1 is SEHNR and CDR2 is FQNEAQ (reference sequence). Trimming removed 5 bases from V and 0 bases from J, with 9 bases in between. The chain's CDR3 is CASSLLRSTDTQYF. The CDR3 DNA sequence: TGTGCCAGCAGCCTCCTTAGAAGCACAGATACGCAGTATTTT.